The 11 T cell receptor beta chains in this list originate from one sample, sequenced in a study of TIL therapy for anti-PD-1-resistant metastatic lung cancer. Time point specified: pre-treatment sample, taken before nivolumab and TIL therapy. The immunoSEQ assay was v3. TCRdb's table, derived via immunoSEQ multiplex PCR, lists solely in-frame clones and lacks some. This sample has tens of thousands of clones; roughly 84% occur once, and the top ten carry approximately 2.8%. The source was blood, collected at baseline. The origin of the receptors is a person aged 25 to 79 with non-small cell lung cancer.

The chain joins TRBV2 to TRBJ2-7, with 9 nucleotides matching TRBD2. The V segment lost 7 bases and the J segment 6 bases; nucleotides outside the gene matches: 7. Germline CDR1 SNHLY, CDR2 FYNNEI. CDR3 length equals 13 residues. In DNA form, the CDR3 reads TGTGCCAGCACTTTGGGACTAGCCGCCGAGCAGTACTTC. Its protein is CASTLGLAAEQYF.

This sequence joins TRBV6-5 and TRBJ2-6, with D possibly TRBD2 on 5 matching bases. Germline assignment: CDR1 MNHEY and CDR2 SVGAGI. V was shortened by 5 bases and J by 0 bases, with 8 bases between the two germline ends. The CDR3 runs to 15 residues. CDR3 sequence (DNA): TGTGCCAGCAGTAGCCGGGGCTCTGGGGCCAACGTCCTGACTTTC. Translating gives CASSSRGSGANVLTF.

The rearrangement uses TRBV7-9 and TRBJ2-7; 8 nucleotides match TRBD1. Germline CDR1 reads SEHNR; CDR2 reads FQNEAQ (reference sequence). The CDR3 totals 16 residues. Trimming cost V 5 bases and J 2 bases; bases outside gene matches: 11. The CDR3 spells CASSPHDRGDPYEQYF. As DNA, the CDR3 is TGTGCCAGCAGCCCGCACGACAGGGGCGACCCCTACGAGCAGTACTTC.

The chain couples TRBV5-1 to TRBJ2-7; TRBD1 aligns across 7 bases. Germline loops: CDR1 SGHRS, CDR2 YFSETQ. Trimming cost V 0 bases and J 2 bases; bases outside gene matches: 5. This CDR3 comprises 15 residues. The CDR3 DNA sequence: TGCGCCAGCAGCTTGGATCAGGGGGTGACCTACGAGCAGTACTTC. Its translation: CASSLDQGVTYEQYF.

CDR3 sequence (DNA): TGTGCCAGCAGCTTGGCCGGGACAGGGTACTTCACAGATACGCAGTATTTT. As protein: CASSLAGTGYFTDTQYF. The chain recombines TRBV5-5 with TRBJ2-3; TRBD1 matches at 9 bases. J was trimmed by 2 bases and V by 0 bases; bases with no gene match: 7. Per germline, CDR1 SGHKS and CDR2 YYEKEE (reference sequence). The CDR3 is 17 amino acids.

DNA of the CDR3: TGTGCCAGCAGTGAAGGTAGGGTAGGAACTGAAGCTTTCTTT. The encoded protein is CASSEGRVGTEAFF. This chain connects TRBV6-1 to TRBJ1-1, with no clear D. This CDR3 spans 14 amino acids. Per germline, CDR1 MNHNS and CDR2 SASEGT. V lost 1 base and J lost 5, with 11 bases in between.

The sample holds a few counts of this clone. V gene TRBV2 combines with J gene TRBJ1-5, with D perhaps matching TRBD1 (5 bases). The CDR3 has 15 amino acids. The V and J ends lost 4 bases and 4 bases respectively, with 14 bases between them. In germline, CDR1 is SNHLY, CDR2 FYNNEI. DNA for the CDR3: TGTGCCAGCAGTGGAACCGGCAGGGCAAATCAGCCCCAGCATTTT. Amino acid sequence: CASSGTGRANQPQHF. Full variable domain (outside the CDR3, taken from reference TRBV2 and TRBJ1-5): EPEVTQTPSHQVTQMGQEVILRCVPISNHLYFYWYRQILGQKVEFLVSFYNNEISEKSEIFDDQFSVERPDGSNFTLKIRSTKLEDSAMYFCASSGTGRANQPQHFGDGTRLSIL.

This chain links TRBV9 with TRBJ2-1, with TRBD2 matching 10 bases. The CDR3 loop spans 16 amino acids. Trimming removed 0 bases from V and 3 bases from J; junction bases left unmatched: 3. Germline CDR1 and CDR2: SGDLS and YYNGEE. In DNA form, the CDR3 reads TGTGCCAGCAGCGTAGGACCTAGCGGGGGCTACAATGAGCAGTTCTTC. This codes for CASSVGPSGGYNEQFF.

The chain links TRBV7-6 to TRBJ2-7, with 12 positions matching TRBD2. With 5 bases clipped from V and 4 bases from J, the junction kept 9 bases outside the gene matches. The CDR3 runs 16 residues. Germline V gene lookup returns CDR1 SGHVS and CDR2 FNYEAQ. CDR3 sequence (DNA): TGTGCCAGCAGCATCACTAGCGGGGGGCAAGTATACGAGCAGTACTTC. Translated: CASSITSGGQVYEQYF.

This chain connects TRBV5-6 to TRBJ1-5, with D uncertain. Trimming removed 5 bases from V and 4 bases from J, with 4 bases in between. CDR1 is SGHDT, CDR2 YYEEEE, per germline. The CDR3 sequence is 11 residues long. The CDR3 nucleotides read TGTGCCAGCAGGCAAAATCAGCCCCAGCATTTT. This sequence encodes CASRQNQPQHF.

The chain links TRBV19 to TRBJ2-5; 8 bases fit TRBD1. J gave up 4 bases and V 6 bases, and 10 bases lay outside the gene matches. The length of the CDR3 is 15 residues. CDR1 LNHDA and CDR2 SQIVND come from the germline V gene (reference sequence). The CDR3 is CASRPGTGGRETQYF. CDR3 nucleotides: TGTGCCAGTAGGCCCGGGACAGGTGGGCGAGAGACCCAGTACTTC.